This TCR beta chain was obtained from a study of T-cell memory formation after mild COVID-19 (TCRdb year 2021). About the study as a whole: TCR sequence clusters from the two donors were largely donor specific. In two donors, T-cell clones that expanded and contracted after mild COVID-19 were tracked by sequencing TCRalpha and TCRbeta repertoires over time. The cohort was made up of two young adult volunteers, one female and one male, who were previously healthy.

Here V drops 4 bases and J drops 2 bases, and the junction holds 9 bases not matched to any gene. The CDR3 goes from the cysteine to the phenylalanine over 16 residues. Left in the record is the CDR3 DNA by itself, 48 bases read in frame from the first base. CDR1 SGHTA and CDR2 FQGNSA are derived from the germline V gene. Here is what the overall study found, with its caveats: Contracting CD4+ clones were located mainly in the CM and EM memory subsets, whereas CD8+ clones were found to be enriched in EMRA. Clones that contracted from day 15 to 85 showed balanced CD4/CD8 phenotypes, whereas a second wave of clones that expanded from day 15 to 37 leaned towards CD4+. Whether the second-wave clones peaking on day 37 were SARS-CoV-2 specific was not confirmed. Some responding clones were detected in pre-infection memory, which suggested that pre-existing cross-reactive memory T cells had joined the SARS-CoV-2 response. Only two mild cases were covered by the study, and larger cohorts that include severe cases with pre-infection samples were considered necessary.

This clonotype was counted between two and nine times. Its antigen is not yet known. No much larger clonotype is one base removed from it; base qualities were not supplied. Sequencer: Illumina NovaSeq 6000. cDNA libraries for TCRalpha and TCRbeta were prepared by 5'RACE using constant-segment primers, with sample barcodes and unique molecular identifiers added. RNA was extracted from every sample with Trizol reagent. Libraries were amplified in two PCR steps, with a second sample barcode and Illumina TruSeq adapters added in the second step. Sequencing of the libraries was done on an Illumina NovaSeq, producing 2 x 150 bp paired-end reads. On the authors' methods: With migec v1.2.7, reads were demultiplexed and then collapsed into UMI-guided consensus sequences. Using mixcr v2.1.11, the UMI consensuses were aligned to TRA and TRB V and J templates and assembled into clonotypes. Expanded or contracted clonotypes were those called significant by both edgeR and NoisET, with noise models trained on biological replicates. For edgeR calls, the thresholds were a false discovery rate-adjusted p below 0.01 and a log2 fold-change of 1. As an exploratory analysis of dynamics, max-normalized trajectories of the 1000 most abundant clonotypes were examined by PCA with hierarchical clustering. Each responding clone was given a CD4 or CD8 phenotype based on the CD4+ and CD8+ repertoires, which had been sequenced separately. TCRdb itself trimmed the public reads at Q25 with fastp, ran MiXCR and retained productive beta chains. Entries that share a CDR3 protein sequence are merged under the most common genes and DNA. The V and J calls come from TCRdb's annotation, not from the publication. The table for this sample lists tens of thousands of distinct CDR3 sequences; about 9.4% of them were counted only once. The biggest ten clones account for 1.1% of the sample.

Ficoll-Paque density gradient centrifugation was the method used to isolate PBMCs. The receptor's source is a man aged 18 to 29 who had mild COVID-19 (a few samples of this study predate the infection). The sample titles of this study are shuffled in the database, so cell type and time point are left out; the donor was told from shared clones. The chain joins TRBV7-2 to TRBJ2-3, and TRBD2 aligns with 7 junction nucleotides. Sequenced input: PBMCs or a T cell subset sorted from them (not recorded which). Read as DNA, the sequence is TGTGCCAGCAGCTCGTACTCGGGGGGACTCACAGATACGCAGTATTTT. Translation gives CASSSYSGGLTDTQYF. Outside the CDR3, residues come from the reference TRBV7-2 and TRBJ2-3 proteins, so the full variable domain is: GAGVSQSPSNKVTEKGKDVELRCDPISGHTALYWYRQSLGQGLEFLIYFQGNSAPDKSGLPSDRFSAERTGGSVSTLTIQRTQQEDSAVYLCASSSYSGGLTDTQYFGPGTRLTVL.